The clone carrying this TCR beta chain was seen repeatedly, ten times or more. Each CDR3 protein is one row after TCRdb ran MiXCR on the PCR reads. The sample carries over 20,000 distinct CDR3 sequences, 35% to 40% recorded once. The data were obtained in a study of tumor-infiltrating lymphocytes in oesophageal squamous cell carcinoma. Germline loops: CDR1 SEHNR, CDR2 FQNEAQ (reference sequence). The V and J ends lost 5 bases and 5 bases, in that order; junction bases with no gene match: 9. This CDR3 has 14 amino acids. The chain combines TRBV7-9 with TRBJ2-7, with TRBD1 identical over 7 bases. What was sequenced was esophageal tumor tissue. The TCR was taken from a male donor with esophageal squamous cell carcinoma. CDR3 bases: TGTGCCAGCAGCCCCGGGACAGCGGCCGACGAGCAGTACTTC. Its protein product is CASSPGTAADEQYF.